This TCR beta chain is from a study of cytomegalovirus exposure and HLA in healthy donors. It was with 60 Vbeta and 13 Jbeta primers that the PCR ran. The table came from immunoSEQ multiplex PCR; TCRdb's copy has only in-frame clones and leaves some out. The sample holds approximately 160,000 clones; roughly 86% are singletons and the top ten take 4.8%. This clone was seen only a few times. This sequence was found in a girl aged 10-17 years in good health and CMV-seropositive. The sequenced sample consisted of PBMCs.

The CDR3 loop reads CASSLRGDGTDTQYF. CDR3 sequence (DNA): TGTGCCAGTAGTCTCAGGGGAGACGGCACAGATACGCAGTATTTT. The chain couples TRBV19 to TRBJ2-3; weak D call: TRBD1 (6 bases). Trimming took 5 bases from V and 1 from J, leaving 13 bases between them. This CDR3 is built from 15 residues. Germline V gene lookup returns CDR1 LNHDA and CDR2 SQIVND (reference sequence).